This T cell receptor (beta chain) is drawn from a study of T cell responses to AZD1222 COVID-19 vaccine. Whole-study results and caveats: With two AZD1222 doses given, Spike-specific TCR breadth and depth both rose. Possibly, clonal diversity was underestimated; donors were largely white British and included more females.

Produced via immunoSEQ multiplex PCR; TCRdb's table is partial and in-frame only. The table lists some 180,000 clones, just over 90% of them singletons. Details on this clone: Antigen: not known.

The CDR3 extends over 14 amino acids. Between the trimmed V and J ends, which lost 3 bases and 7 bases, there was a span of 17 bases. From germline, CDR1 is GTSNPN and CDR2 SVGIG (reference sequence). Sequenced here: peripheral blood, sampled 28 days after the second dose of the MenACWY control vaccine. V gene TRBV30 combines with J gene TRBJ2-3; D may match TRBD1 or TRBD2 (6 bases each). The sequence was collected from an adult who received the MenACWY meningococcal vaccine as a control. CDR3 protein: CAWRPLGGGNTQYF. The CDR3 coding sequence is TGTGCCTGGAGGCCCCTTGGAGGGGGGAATACGCAGTATTTT.